This T cell receptor beta chain was documented in a study of cytomegalovirus exposure and HLA in healthy donors. A remark on this clone: No antigen is known for it.

Study results and caveats: In vitro experiments confirmed that three CMV-associated chains were specific for CMV antigens. A cluster of highly shared sequence variants was likely a sequencing artifact. The study found most TCR sequences rare, yet found some public TCRs in many donors.

The study ran its PCR with 60 Vbeta and 13 Jbeta primers. The method was immunoSEQ multiplex PCR; TCRdb's version includes in-frame clones alone and lacks a portion of them. The sample records 150,000 to 200,000 clones, around 80% being singletons. This TCR derives from a man aged 35-49 years in good health and CMV-seronegative. What was sequenced was PBMCs.

CDR3 protein: CASSEYRVAGRYEQYF. The CDR3 bases are TGTGCCAGCAGTGAATATAGGGTTGCCGGGAGGTACGAGCAGTACTTC. The rearrangement joins TRBV25-1 to TRBJ2-7; 7 positions agree with TRBD2. The CDR3 is 16 residues long. Germline V gene data show CDR1 as MGHDK and CDR2 as SYGVNS. V shed 0 bases and J 4 bases; nucleotides not matched to a gene: 9.